The 8 T cell receptor beta chains given below trace back to one sample, sequenced in a study of Graves' ophthalmopathy and Graves' hyperthyroidism. Amplified TCR beta CDR3 regions were obtained using RNA transcripts as template. HTBI-primed RT-PCR formed the first round, and a multiplex PCR formed the second. TCRdb used MiXCR to reprocess the multiplex PCR reads, holding one entry per CDR3 protein. The data show about 210,000 distinct CDR3 sequences, 25% to 35% seen once. Sequencing was done on a sample of peripheral blood. The receptors originated from a man in his forties or fifties with Graves' ophthalmopathy.

The chain combines TRBV6-4 with TRBJ1-1; D unclear. Germline loops: CDR1 MRHNA, CDR2 SNTAGT. V lost 3 bases to trimming and J lost 1 base, with 18 bases between them. The CDR3 is made up of 17 amino acids. The CDR3 spells CASSEFSHTGRNTEAFF. CDR3 bases: TGTGCCAGCAGTGAATTCAGTCACACCGGGCGGAACACTGAAGCTTTCTTT.

CDR3 residues: CASSSYANRVNGYTF. As DNA, the CDR3 is TGTGCCAGCAGTTCTTATGCGAACAGGGTGAATGGCTACACCTTC. V gene TRBV27 combines with J gene TRBJ1-2, with D perhaps TRBD1 (6 bases). Trimming shortened V by 4 bases and J by 6 bases, and 18 bases separated the two germline ends. The CDR3 is 15 residues long. The germline gives CDR1 MNHEY, CDR2 SMNVEV (reference sequence).

This clonotype has at least ten counts. The chain combines TRBV6-1 with TRBJ1-1, with a tentative D call TRBD1 (5 bases). Trimming shortened V by 3 bases and J by 4 bases, and 15 bases separated the two germline ends. The CDR3 totals 15 residues. CDR1 is MNHNS and CDR2 is SASEGT in the germline V gene. The DNA of the CDR3 is TGTGCCAGCAGTGATCAACCTACAGGCGTCACTGAAGCTTTCTTT. Amino acid sequence: CASSDQPTGVTEAFF.

The chain employs TRBV7-2 and TRBJ2-7; D is unclear. V was pared by 5 bases and J by 0 bases, with 8 bases between. The CDR3 spans 13 residues. CDR1 and CDR2 from the germline V gene are SGHTA and FQGNSA. The CDR3 protein is CASSRAFSYEQYF. Here the CDR3 DNA reads TGTGCCAGCAGCCGTGCTTTCTCCTACGAGCAGTACTTC.

The chain recombines TRBV6-1 with TRBJ1-1; D gene uncertain. This CDR3 is built from 14 residues. CDR1 MNHNS and CDR2 SASEGT come from the germline V gene. V was pared by 3 bases and J by 1 base, with 9 bases between. CDR3 sequence (DNA): TGTGCCAGCAGTGAGTACCCCAAGAACACTGAAGCTTTCTTT. Protein sequence: CASSEYPKNTEAFF.

This clonotype showed up just a few times. The chain uses TRBV27 and TRBJ2-7, with D uncertain. The length of the CDR3 is 13 residues. Per germline, CDR1 MNHEY and CDR2 SMNVEV (reference sequence). Trimming cost V 5 bases and J 3 bases, with 11 bases left between them. The CDR3 sequence: CASSTFPVYEQYF. In nucleotides, the CDR3 is TGTGCCAGCAGTACGTTCCCTGTCTACGAGCAGTACTTC.

This clonotype was recorded at least ten times. This sequence joins TRBV4-3 and TRBJ2-7, with D perhaps matching TRBD2 (6 bases). Germline V gene sequence: CDR1 LGHNA, CDR2 YSLEER. Between the trimmed V and J ends, which lost 6 bases and 0 bases, there was a span of 12 bases. The CDR3 is 14 residues long. The CDR3 DNA reads as TGCGCCAGCAGTCAGGAGGGCGGCTCCTACGAGCAGTACTTC. Translated, it gives CASSQEGGSYEQYF.

The chain recombines TRBV6-1 with TRBJ2-7, with 11 positions matching TRBD2. V lost 4 bases and J lost 5; bases outside the gene matches: 7. CDR1 is MNHNS, CDR2 SASEGT, per germline. CDR3 length: 15 residues. DNA of the CDR3: TGTGCCAGCAGTGGTCCTAGCGGGAGGTCCGACGAGCAGTACTTC. Translated, it gives CASSGPSGRSDEQYF.